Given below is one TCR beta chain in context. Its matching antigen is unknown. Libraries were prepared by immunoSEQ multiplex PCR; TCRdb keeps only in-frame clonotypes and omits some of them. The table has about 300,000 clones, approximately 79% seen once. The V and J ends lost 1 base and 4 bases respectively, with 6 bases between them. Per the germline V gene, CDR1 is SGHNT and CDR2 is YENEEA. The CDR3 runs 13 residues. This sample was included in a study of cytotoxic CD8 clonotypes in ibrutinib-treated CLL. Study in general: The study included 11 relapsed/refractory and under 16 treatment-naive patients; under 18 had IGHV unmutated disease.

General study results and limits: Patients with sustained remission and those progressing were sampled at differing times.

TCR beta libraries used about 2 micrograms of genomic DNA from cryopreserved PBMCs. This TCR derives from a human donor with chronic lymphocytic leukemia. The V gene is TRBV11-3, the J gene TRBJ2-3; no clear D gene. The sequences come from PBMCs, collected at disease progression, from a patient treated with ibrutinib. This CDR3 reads CASSLGEADTQYF. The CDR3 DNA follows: TGTGCCAGCAGCTTAGGAGAGGCAGATACGCAGTATTTT.